Included here is one T cell receptor (beta chain) sequence, with context. This entry belongs to a study of T cells in Graves' hyperthyroidism and ophthalmopathy. There were TCR beta CDR3 regions amplified from RNA transcripts. An initial round of RT-PCR targeting the TCR CDR3 relied on the HTBI primer set. Each CDR3 protein is one row after TCRdb ran MiXCR on the multiplex PCR reads. The sample holds 450,000 to 700,000 distinct CDR3 sequences, 46% seen once. Germline-derived CDR1 and CDR2 are KGHSH and LQKENI. Trimming left V 3 bases short and J 4 bases short, with 13 bases between. This CDR3 is 14 amino acids long.

The V gene is TRBV18, the J gene TRBJ2-7; D ambiguous. Sequences were obtained from peripheral blood or thyroid tissue (not recorded which). The TCR comes from a woman under 30 with Graves' hyperthyroidism. The CDR3 nucleotides read TGTGCCAGCTCACCGCAGGACCGTTCGTACGAGCAGTACTTC. This codes for CASSPQDRSYEQYF.